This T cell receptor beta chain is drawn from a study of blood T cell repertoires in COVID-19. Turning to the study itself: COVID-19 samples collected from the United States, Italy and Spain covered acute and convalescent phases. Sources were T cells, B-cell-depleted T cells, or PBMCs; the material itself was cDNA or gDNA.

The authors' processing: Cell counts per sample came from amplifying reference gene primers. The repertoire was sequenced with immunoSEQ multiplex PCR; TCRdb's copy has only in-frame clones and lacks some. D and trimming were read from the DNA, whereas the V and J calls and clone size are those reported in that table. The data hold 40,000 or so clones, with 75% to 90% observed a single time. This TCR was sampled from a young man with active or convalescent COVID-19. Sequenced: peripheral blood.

CDR3 loop: CASADTYQPQHF. In DNA form, the CDR3 reads TGTGCTAGTGCAGACACGTATCAGCCCCAGCATTTT. The chain carries TRBV12-5 and TRBJ1-5; D unresolved. CDR3 size: 12 residues. V was shortened by 7 bases and J by 5 bases, with 9 bases between the two germline ends. CDR1 and CDR2 from the germline V gene are LGHNT and FRNRAP.